This TCR beta chain was identified in a study of blood T cell repertoires in COVID-19. About the study: T cells, B-cell-depleted T cells, or PBMCs supplied cDNA or gDNA.

From germline, CDR1 is ENHRY and CDR2 SYGVKD. The CDR3 runs 17 residues. With 6 bases clipped from V and 0 bases from J, the junction kept 8 bases outside the gene matches. Authors' data handling: Amplification of reference gene primers provided the estimated nucleated cell counts. TCRdb's table, derived via immunoSEQ multiplex PCR, lists solely in-frame clones and lacks some. V and J calls and clone size are copied from that table; D and trimming were computed from the DNA. This sample has fewer than 250,000 clones, with roughly 91% found just once. Seattle patient enrollment occurred during active infection, with longitudinal follow-up thereafter.

This clonotype was sampled from a man aged 25-45 years with COVID-19, enrolled during active disease. Source material: peripheral blood. This chain joins TRBV10-3 and TRBJ2-6; 7 nucleotides agree with TRBD1. CDR3 protein: CAIRGDSFVSGANVLTF. CDR3 nucleotides: TGTGCCATCAGGGGGGACAGCTTTGTCTCTGGGGCCAACGTCCTGACTTTC.